The T cell receptor (beta chain) described here comes from a study of CD4 T cells in relation to SARS-CoV-2 and coronaviruses. Study-wide background: After nine to eleven days of antigen culture, PBMC TCR beta CDR3s were sequenced.

Measured with immunoSEQ multiplex PCR; TCRdb has only the in-frame clones, and not every one. There are approximately 27,000 clones in the sample; roughly 82% occur only once, and 13% lies in the top ten. Unexposed donor CD4+ T cells date from 2011-2018, before the COVID-19 pandemic. After ten to eleven days of culture, CD4+ T cells were isolated. Cultures held two million PBMCs per well with around 9.8 IU/ml IL-2. With V trimmed by 4 bases and J by 4 bases, 2 bases remained unmatched. Germline CDR1 is MNHEY and CDR2 is SVGEGT. The length of the CDR3 is 14 residues. For this clone: Its cognate antigen is unknown.

Study-wide results and caveats: Samples before the pandemic and after infection were not matched within any donor.

The V call is TRBV6-2 or TRBV6-3, the J call TRBJ1-1, with TRBD1 matching 11 bases. The specimen was CD4+ T cells from PBMCs, cultured in vitro. This sequence was found in a human donor in good health. CDR3 DNA sequence: TGTGCCAGCAGTTTGGACAGGGGGCTCACTGAAGCTTTCTTT. Its translation is CASSLDRGLTEAFF.